Given below is one T cell receptor beta chain in context. Its antigen is not known. The PCR had 60 Vbeta and 13 Jbeta primers. Clones were read by immunoSEQ multiplex PCR, and TCRdb kept only the in-frame ones, dropping some. The table lists around 85,000 clones, approximately 74% of them singletons. Germline V CDR1 and CDR2: SGHRS, YFSETQ. V lost 2 bases to trimming and J lost 4 bases, with 14 bases between them. CDR3 length: 15 amino acids. The data were obtained in a study of cytomegalovirus exposure and HLA in healthy donors. Study findings and constraints: The later analysis indicated that the majority of CMV-associated TCR beta chains appeared HLA-restricted.

This TCR was sampled from a man aged 25 to 40 in good health and CMV-seropositive. Source material: PBMCs. This chain connects TRBV5-1 to TRBJ2-3; weak D call: TRBD1 (6 bases). The DNA for the CDR3 is TGCGCCAGCAGCTTTGGGCAGGGGTTGTCAGATACGCAGTATTTT. Translation: CASSFGQGLSDTQYF.